A single sample is the source of the 22 T cell receptor beta chains below, sequenced in a study of CD8+CD57+ T cells in acquired aplastic anemia. The template for TCR beta VDJ and CDR3 sequence profiling was genomic DNA. TCRdb called the reads again in MiXCR, with one record for every CDR3 protein. The sample includes about 190,000 distinct CDR3 sequences, roughly 56% of them seen just once. The sequencing sample was made of sorted CD4+, CD8+, or CD8+CD57+ T cells (not recorded which) from PBMCs. The receptors stem from a human donor in good health, serving as a control.

This clonotype has a count of ten or more. This rearrangement joins TRBV19 to TRBJ2-7; 10 positions match TRBD1. After removal of 4 bases from V and 3 bases from J, the junction contained 9 bases not matched to a gene. CDR1 is LNHDA, CDR2 SQIVND, per germline (reference sequence). CDR3 size: 16 residues. CDR3: CASSKGRGTGDYEQYF. In DNA, the CDR3 is TGTGCCAGTAGTAAAGGGAGGGGGACAGGGGACTACGAGCAGTACTTC. The whole variable domain, filled in from reference TRBV19 and TRBJ2-7, reads DGGITQSPKYLFRKEGQNVTLSCEQNLNHDAMYWYRQDPGQGLRLIYYSQIVNDFQKGDIAEGYSVSREKKESFPLTVTSAQKNPTAFYLCASSKGRGTGDYEQYFGPGTRLTVT.

V usage is TRBV29-1 and J usage is TRBJ2-7, with D possibly matching TRBD2 (6 bases). V shed 6 bases and J shed 3 bases, with 18 bases lying between them. In germline, CDR1 is SQVTM, CDR2 ANQGSEA. CDR3 length: 14 amino acids. The chain's CDR3 is CSVEGGATSYEQYF. In nucleotides, the CDR3 is TGCAGCGTGGAGGGCGGGGCGACCAGCTACGAGCAGTACTTC.

About this clonotype: A much bigger clone sits one base away, suggesting this may be a read error. This chain uses TRBV4-2 with TRBJ2-4; D gene uncertain. The CDR3 is 12 amino acids. CDR1 LGHNA and CDR2 YNFKEQ come from the germline V gene. CDR3 coding DNA: TGTGCCAGCAGCCAAGAAAGGAACATTCGGTACTTC. It codes for CASSQERNIRYF.

This clonotype was observed once. This rearrangement joins TRBV10-1 to TRBJ1-2; tentatively, D is TRBD1 (6 bases). V was pared by 5 bases and J by 5 bases, with 15 bases between. Looked up from germline, CDR1 is WNHNN and CDR2 is SYGVQD (reference sequence). The CDR3 loop spans 14 amino acids. The CDR3 sequence: CASSPGTLLYGYTF. In DNA, the CDR3 is TGCGCCAGCAGTCCCGGGACACTTTTGTATGGCTACACCTTC.

The chain is built from TRBV5-1 and TRBJ1-2, with TRBD1 matching over 9 bases. This CDR3 region has 14 residues. Germline-derived CDR1 and CDR2 are SGHRS and YFSETQ. The trim removed 0 bases at V and 7 bases at J, leaving 4 bases unmatched. Written as DNA, the CDR3 is TGCGCCAGCAGCTTGGTACAGGGGGCAAGTGGCTACACCTTC. It yields the protein CASSLVQGASGYTF.

This clonotype has a count of ten or more. V is TRBV20-1 and J is TRBJ2-1; D is possibly TRBD2 (6 bases). CDR1 and CDR2 (germline): DFQATT, SNEGSKA (reference sequence). This CDR3 has 14 amino acids. V was trimmed by 3 bases and J by 2 bases, leaving 11 bases between them. CDR3 DNA: TGCAGTGCTAGGGGGGGTTTACCCTACAATGAGCAGTTCTTC. Translation: CSARGGLPYNEQFF.

The chain has TRBV2 and TRBJ1-2, with 9 bases lining up with TRBD1. In germline, CDR1 is SNHLY, CDR2 FYNNEI. V lost 8 bases to trimming and J lost 5 bases; unmatched junction nucleotides: 9. The CDR3 extends over 14 amino acids. The CDR3 region is CASAAGQGDYGYTF. Here the CDR3 DNA reads TGTGCCAGCGCAGCGGGACAGGGTGATTATGGCTACACCTTC.

The sample holds many counts of this clonotype. V usage is TRBV12-3 or TRBV12-4 and J usage is TRBJ1-2; 7 bases agree with TRBD1. This CDR3 region has 13 residues. J lost 5 bases, V lost 7 bases, and 7 bases had no gene match. CDR3 nucleotide sequence: TGTGCCAGCAACGAACAGGGGCAGTATGGCTACACCTTC. This sequence encodes CASNEQGQYGYTF.

The chain links TRBV7-9 to TRBJ2-1, with D unresolved. Trimming took 6 bases from V and 5 from J, leaving 14 bases between them. Germline loops: CDR1 SEHNR, CDR2 FQNEAQ (reference sequence). There are 14 residues in the CDR3. CDR3 nucleotide sequence: TGTGCCAGCAGTTCCCCAGTAGGTGACAATGAGCAGTTCTTC. Translation gives CASSSPVGDNEQFF.

The chain uses TRBV5-1 and TRBJ2-7; TRBD2 matches 9 bases. Looked up from germline, CDR1 is SGHRS and CDR2 is YFSETQ. V lost 0 bases and J lost 10; bases outside the gene matches: 5. The CDR3 sequence is 13 residues long. The DNA of the CDR3 is TGCGCCAGCAGCTTGGATCTAGCGGGGCACCAGTACTTC. Translated, it gives CASSLDLAGHQYF.

This clonotype was detected a few times. The V gene is TRBV4-3, the J gene TRBJ2-3, with D maybe TRBD1 (6 bases). V was pared by 1 base and J by 0 bases, with 14 bases between. The CDR3 runs 17 residues. Germline loops: CDR1 LGHNA, CDR2 YSLEER. The CDR3 spells CASSQAPGHSSTDTQYF. CDR3 nucleotides: TGCGCCAGCAGCCAAGCTCCGGGACACTCAAGCACAGATACGCAGTATTTT.

This clonotype has just a few counts. V is TRBV19 and J is TRBJ1-3, with unresolved D. The V and J ends lost 6 bases and 1 base respectively, with 4 bases between them. The CDR3 has 12 residues. Looked up from germline, CDR1 is LNHDA and CDR2 is SQIVND (reference sequence). CDR3 sequence (DNA): TGTGCCAGTAGCCTATCTGGAAACACCATATATTTT. Residues: CASSLSGNTIYF.

The chain couples TRBV5-6 to TRBJ2-1; weak D call: TRBD1 (5 bases). Germline CDR1 reads SGHDT; CDR2 reads YYEEEE. The V gene lost 4 bases and the J gene lost 3 bases, with 11 bases spanning the gap. There are 14 residues in the CDR3. For the CDR3, the DNA is TGTGCCAGCAGCCCGACAGATTACTACAATGAGCAGTTCTTC. This sequence encodes CASSPTDYYNEQFF.

The chain employs TRBV19 and TRBJ2-6, with D hard to call. CDR1 is LNHDA, CDR2 SQIVND, per germline (reference sequence). This CDR3 region has 13 residues. V lost 3 bases and J 2 bases, leaving 2 bases between the germline ends. CDR3 sequence (DNA): TGTGCCAGTAGTATTACTGGGGCCAACGTCCTGACTTTC. It yields the protein CASSITGANVLTF.

CDR3 sequence (DNA): TGTGCCAGCAGTTTCGGGGTAAACACCGGGGAGCTGTTTTTT. Protein: CASSFGVNTGELFF. The chain couples TRBV27 to TRBJ2-2; D possibly corresponds to TRBD2 (5 bases). In germline, CDR1 is MNHEY, CDR2 SMNVEV (reference sequence). Trimming removed 3 bases from V and 2 bases from J, with 7 bases in between. The CDR3 is made up of 14 amino acids.

J is TRBJ1-5 and V is TRBV19, with unresolved D. Germline CDR1 is LNHDA and CDR2 is SQIVND (reference sequence). This CDR3 contains 15 residues. V was clipped by 5 bases and J by 1 base, with 12 bases between them. CDR3 protein: CASSPRWESNQPQHF. The CDR3 bases are TGTGCCAGTAGTCCCCGATGGGAGAGCAATCAGCCCCAGCATTTT.

This clonotype was found a few times. The CDR3 DNA follows: TGTGCCACCAGCAGGGACAATTCACCCCTCCACTTT. It is translated as CATSRDNSPLHF. This chain uses TRBV15 with TRBJ1-6; D ambiguous. The CDR3 sequence is 12 residues long. In germline, CDR1 is LNHNV, CDR2 YYDKDF (reference sequence). V shed 3 bases and J shed 7 bases, with 4 bases lying between them.

This clonotype turned up a few times. The rearrangement uses TRBV5-1 and TRBJ1-1; no firm D call. Trimming shortened V by 6 bases and J by 11 bases, and 14 bases separated the two germline ends. The germline gives CDR1 SGHRS, CDR2 YFSETQ. The CDR3 sequence is 11 residues long. The CDR3 DNA reads TGCGCCAGCAATTTAGCGGGGATTGCTTTCTTT. It codes for CASNLAGIAFF.

With respect to this clonotype: A read error may produce the germline difference seen at one junction end. This rearrangement joins TRBV10-2 to TRBJ2-7; TRBD1 agrees at 9 bases. The J call may be incorrect, as the DNA end agrees better with TRBJ2-1. The CDR3 has 13 amino acids. Per germline, CDR1 WSHSY and CDR2 SAAADI. CDR3 nucleotide sequence: TGTGCCAGCAGGGGGGACAGGGTCTCTGAGCAGTTCTTC. Protein sequence: CASRGDRVSEQFF.

Turning to this clonotype: This clone may be a read error of a much larger clone one base away. The chain is built from TRBV20-1 and TRBJ2-7, with 7 nucleotides matching TRBD1. The V and J ends lost 7 bases and 3 bases, in that order; junction bases with no gene match: 6. Germline values: CDR1 DFQATT, CDR2 SNEGSKA (reference sequence). The CDR3 is 12 residues long. In DNA, the CDR3 is TGCAGTGGGGACAGATTAGACTACGAGCAGTACTTC. Its translation: CSGDRLDYEQYF.

The chain carries TRBV25-1 and TRBJ2-3; D is perhaps TRBD2 (5 bases). The V end lost 1 base, the J end lost 8 bases, and 10 bases lay between the germline ends. This CDR3 is built from 13 residues. Germline V lookup: CDR1 MGHDK, CDR2 SYGVNS. Here the CDR3 DNA reads TGTGCCAGCAGTGAATCGGGTCGGGGTACGCAGTATTTT. Protein product: CASSESGRGTQYF.

Comments on this clonotype: Since the CDR3 does not end with the conserved phenylalanine or tryptophan, this likely comes from a read error. It is unclear where the CDR3 begins or ends on the DNA, so no DNA is shown, and the CDR3 is as TCRdb lists it. This chain connects TRBV7-3 to TRBJ2-5; the table assigns TRBD2, which was not confirmed against the DNA. The length of the CDR3 is 8 amino acids, counting both ends. Per germline, CDR1 SGHTA and CDR2 FQGTGA. CDR3 sequence: CASSLVTS.